This TCR beta chain was obtained from a study of blood T cell repertoires in COVID-19. There are 13 residues in the CDR3. The germline gives CDR1 DFQATT, CDR2 SNEGSKA (reference sequence). Trimming at V came to 3 bases and at J to 6 bases, leaving 4 bases not matched to a gene. Clones were read by immunoSEQ multiplex PCR, and TCRdb kept only the in-frame ones, dropping some. The sample carries more than 85,000 clones, 81% recorded once. V and J are TRBV20-1 and TRBJ2-7; TRBD2 matches at 11 bases. Sequencing was performed on peripheral blood. This receptor was identified in a man older than 75 with acute or convalescent COVID-19. Written as DNA, the CDR3 is TGCAGTGCTAGTCGACTAGCGGGATTCGAGCAGTACTTC. It is translated as CSASRLAGFEQYF.